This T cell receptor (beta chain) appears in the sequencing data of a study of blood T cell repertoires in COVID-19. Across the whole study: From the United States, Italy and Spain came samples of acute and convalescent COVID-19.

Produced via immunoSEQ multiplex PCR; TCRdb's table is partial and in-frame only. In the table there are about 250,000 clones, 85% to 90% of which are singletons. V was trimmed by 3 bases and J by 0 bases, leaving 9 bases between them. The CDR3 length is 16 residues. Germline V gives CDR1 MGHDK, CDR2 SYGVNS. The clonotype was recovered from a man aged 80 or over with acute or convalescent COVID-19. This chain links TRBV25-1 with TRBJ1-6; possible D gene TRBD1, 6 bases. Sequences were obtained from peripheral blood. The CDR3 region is CASSDTGSSYNSPLHF. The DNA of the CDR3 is TGTGCCAGCAGTGACACAGGGAGCTCCTATAATTCACCCCTCCACTTT. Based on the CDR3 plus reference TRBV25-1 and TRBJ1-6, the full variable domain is EADIYQTPRYLVIGTGKKITLECSQTMGHDKMYWYQQDPGMELHLIHYSYGVNSTEKGDLSSESTVSRIRTEHFPLTLESARPSHTSQYLCASSDTGSSYNSPLHFGNGTRLTVT.